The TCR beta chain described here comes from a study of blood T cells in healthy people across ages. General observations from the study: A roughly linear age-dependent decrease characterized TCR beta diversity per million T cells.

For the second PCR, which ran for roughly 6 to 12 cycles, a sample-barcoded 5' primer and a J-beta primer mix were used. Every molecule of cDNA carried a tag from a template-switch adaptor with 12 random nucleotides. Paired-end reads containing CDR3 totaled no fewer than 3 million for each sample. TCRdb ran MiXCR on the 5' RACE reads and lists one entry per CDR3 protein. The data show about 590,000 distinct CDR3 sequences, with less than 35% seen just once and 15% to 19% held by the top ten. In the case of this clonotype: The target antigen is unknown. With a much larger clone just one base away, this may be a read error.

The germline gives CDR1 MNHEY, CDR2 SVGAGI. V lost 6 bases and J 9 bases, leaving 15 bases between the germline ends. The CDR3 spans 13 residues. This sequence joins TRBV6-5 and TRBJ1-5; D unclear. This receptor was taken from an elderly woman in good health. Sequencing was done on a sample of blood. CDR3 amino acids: CASSSRGSRPQHF. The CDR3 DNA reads TGTGCCAGCAGCTCACGAGGAAGTCGGCCCCAGCATTTT.